The 28 T cell receptor beta chains below come from one sample, sequenced in a study of blood T cell repertoires in COVID-19. The table came from immunoSEQ multiplex PCR; TCRdb's copy has only in-frame clones and leaves some out. The sample lists about 230,000 clones, 65% to 85% seen once, with 27% in the top ten. The source material was peripheral blood. The receptors shown here come from a man aged 40-49 years with acute or convalescent COVID-19.

The genes are TRBV6-5 and TRBJ2-7; the match to TRBD1 covers 10 bases. Per the germline V gene, CDR1 is MNHEY and CDR2 is SVGAGI. The V and J ends lost 6 bases and 4 bases, in that order; junction bases with no gene match: 9. The CDR3 runs 15 residues. CDR3 sequence (DNA): TGTGCCAGCAGGACCGACTGGACAGGGGGGTACGAGCAGTACTTC. Its translation is CASRTDWTGGYEQYF.

The gene calls are TRBV7-2 and TRBJ1-2; D not resolved. In germline, CDR1 is SGHTA, CDR2 FQGNSA. Trimming removed 1 base from V and 6 bases from J, with 12 bases in between. The CDR3 consists of 14 residues. The CDR3 nucleotides are TGTGCCAGCAGCTTAGTGGCGGTTCAGCATGGCTACACCTTC. It yields the protein CASSLVAVQHGYTF. Full variable domain (outside the CDR3, taken from reference TRBV7-2 and TRBJ1-2): GAGVSQSPSNKVTEKGKDVELRCDPISGHTALYWYRQSLGQGLEFLIYFQGNSAPDKSGLPSDRFSAERTGGSVSTLTIQRTQQEDSAVYLCASSLVAVQHGYTFGSGTRLTVV.

The J gene is TRBJ2-3, the V gene TRBV19, with TRBD2 identical over 9 bases. V shed 3 bases, J shed 4 bases, and the junction held 8 bases outside the gene matches. This CDR3 has 16 residues. Germline loops: CDR1 LNHDA, CDR2 SQIVND (reference sequence). CDR3 residues: CASSIAASGVADTQYF. The CDR3 DNA reads TGTGCCAGTAGTATCGCGGCTAGCGGGGTGGCAGATACGCAGTATTTT.

The chain joins TRBV15 to TRBJ1-2; D uncertain. The V end was cut by 0 bases, the J end by 6 bases, with 8 bases between. The CDR3 runs 13 residues. Germline-derived CDR1 and CDR2 are LNHNV and YYDKDF (reference sequence). The CDR3 loop is CATSRETYDGYTF. The CDR3 nucleotides are TGTGCCACCAGCAGAGAGACATATGATGGCTACACCTTC.

The sample holds a few counts of this clone. The chain is built from TRBV10-2 and TRBJ1-5, with D possibly TRBD1 on 5 matching bases. The ends were cut back, 10 bases at V and 1 base at J, with 11 bases in the middle. Germline CDR1 WSHSY, CDR2 SAAADI. This CDR3 is 13 amino acids long. This chain's CDR3 is CATQGASNQPQHF. CDR3 coding DNA: TGCGCCACCCAAGGGGCGAGCAATCAGCCCCAGCATTTT.

V and J are TRBV11-3 and TRBJ1-1; D perhaps matches TRBD1 (5 bases). V gave up 0 bases and J gave up 0 bases, with 8 bases separating them. CDR3 size: 15 residues. In germline, CDR1 is SGHNT, CDR2 YENEEA. For the CDR3, the DNA is TGTGCCAGCAGCTTAGATGGGGCTCTGAACACTGAAGCTTTCTTT. This gives the protein CASSLDGALNTEAFF.

J is TRBJ2-5 and V is TRBV7-2, with a possible D match to TRBD2 (6 bases). V lost 7 bases and J lost 1, with 16 bases in between. CDR1 and CDR2 from the germline V gene are SGHTA and FQGNSA. The CDR3 is 15 amino acids. CDR3 DNA: TGTGCCAGCACTCCTATACGGGGGATCCAAGAGACCCAGTACTTC. Translated, it gives CASTPIRGIQETQYF.

The V gene is TRBV3-1 (or the pseudogene TRBV3-2), the J gene TRBJ1-1; D gene unclear. Germline values: CDR1 LGHDT, CDR2 YNNKEL (reference sequence). This CDR3 spans 16 amino acids. V was cut by 5 bases and J by 3 bases, with 19 bases left in between. The DNA for the CDR3 is TGTGCCAGCAGCGCAAAGGGAGGGCGCGCCGACACTGAAGCTTTCTTT. Translated, it gives CASSAKGGRADTEAFF.

The chain combines TRBV7-2 with TRBJ2-1; 9 nucleotides line up with TRBD2. The CDR3 consists of 14 residues. CDR1 SGHTA and CDR2 FQGNSA come from the germline V gene. J gave up 9 bases and V 1 base, and 4 bases lay outside the gene matches. This CDR3 reads CASSLVGGGGEQFF. CDR3 DNA: TGTGCCAGCAGCTTAGTCGGCGGGGGGGGTGAGCAGTTCTTC.

The rearrangement uses TRBV6-5 and TRBJ1-2; 8 positions match TRBD1. Unmatched junction bases numbered 2, after V lost 0 bases and J lost 5 bases. This CDR3 contains 14 residues. Germline-derived CDR1 and CDR2 are MNHEY and SVGAGI. CDR3 DNA: TGTGCCAGCAGTTACTCGGACAGGGATTATGGCTACACCTTC. Translation gives CASSYSDRDYGYTF.

The rearrangement uses TRBV29-1 and TRBJ1-2; the D is unclear. This CDR3 has 13 residues. With 4 bases removed from V and 3 bases from J, the gap between germline ends came to 12 bases. Germline V CDR1 and CDR2: SQVTM, ANQGSEA. The CDR3 protein is CSVGFGIDYGYTF. The CDR3 nucleotides are TGCAGCGTTGGATTCGGGATCGACTATGGCTACACCTTC.

The V and J genes are TRBV5-1 and TRBJ2-7; 9 bases map to TRBD2. Germline CDR1 reads SGHRS; CDR2 reads YFSETQ. This CDR3 comprises 15 residues. The trim removed 4 bases at V and 3 bases at J, leaving 8 bases unmatched. Here the CDR3 reads CASSATTSGFYEQYF. CDR3 bases: TGCGCCAGCAGCGCTACAACTAGCGGGTTCTACGAGCAGTACTTC.

The chain couples TRBV3-1 (or the pseudogene TRBV3-2) to TRBJ2-1, with D perhaps TRBD1 (5 bases). This CDR3 spans 13 amino acids. V was pared by 5 bases and J by 10 bases, with 15 bases between. Germline assignment: CDR1 LGHDT and CDR2 YNNKEL (reference sequence). In DNA, the CDR3 is TGTGCCAGCAGCAATTTAGGGGCCAACGAGCAGTTCTTC. It translates to CASSNLGANEQFF.

The V gene is TRBV19, the J gene TRBJ1-5; D remains ambiguous. Germline assignment: CDR1 LNHDA and CDR2 SQIVND (reference sequence). Trimming cost V 3 bases and J 6 bases, with 12 bases left between them. CDR3 length: 14 amino acids. In nucleotides, the CDR3 is TGTGCCAGTAGTATGAACACGGGGATTCAGCCCCAGCATTTT. This translates into CASSMNTGIQPQHF.

This chain joins TRBV2 and TRBJ1-6; no clear D. Germline V lookup: CDR1 SNHLY, CDR2 FYNNEI. This CDR3 is built from 12 residues. The V gene lost 2 bases and the J gene lost 8 bases, with 4 bases spanning the gap. This chain's CDR3 is CASSERYSPLHF. Here the CDR3 DNA reads TGTGCCAGCAGTGAACGGTATTCACCCCTCCACTTT.

This sequence joins TRBV3-1 (or the pseudogene TRBV3-2) and TRBJ1-1, with D possibly being TRBD1 (6 bases). V was pared by 3 bases and J by 3 bases, with 11 bases between. This CDR3 comprises 14 residues. Germline V gives CDR1 LGHDT, CDR2 YNNKEL (reference sequence). The DNA of the CDR3 is TGTGCCAGCAGCCAGCTACGGACAGACACTGAAGCTTTCTTT. Translating gives CASSQLRTDTEAFF.

This chain links TRBV7-9 with TRBJ2-3; tentative D call: TRBD2 (6 bases). The CDR3 is made up of 15 amino acids. Germline V gene lookup returns CDR1 SEHNR and CDR2 FQNEAQ (reference sequence). Trimming stripped 2 bases from V and 5 bases from J, with 14 bases between. CDR3 sequence: CASSLWGGNRDTQYF. The CDR3 nucleotides are TGTGCCAGCAGCTTATGGGGCGGGAATCGAGATACGCAGTATTTT. The full variable domain, its missing parts supplied by reference TRBV7-9 and TRBJ2-3, is DTGVSQNPRHKITKRGQNVTFRCDPISEHNRLYWYRQTLGQGPEFLTYFQNEAQLEKSRLLSDRFSAERPKGSFSTLEIQRTEQGDSAMYLCASSLWGGNRDTQYFGPGTRLTVL.

This clone has just one count. The genes are TRBV10-3 and TRBJ2-1; TRBD2 aligns across 8 bases. Per germline, CDR1 ENHRY and CDR2 SYGVKD. V was clipped by 3 bases and J by 4 bases; unmatched bases: 14. The CDR3 runs 18 residues. CDR3 DNA: TGTGCCATCAGTGACCCCGACTCGGGACTAGACCATTACAATGAGCAGTTCTTC. Amino acid sequence: CAISDPDSGLDHYNEQFF.

This chain links TRBV5-1 with TRBJ2-3, with 7 bases lining up with TRBD1. From germline, CDR1 is SGHRS and CDR2 YFSETQ. The CDR3 is 15 residues long. V shed 2 bases, J shed 2 bases, and the junction held 5 bases outside the gene matches. The CDR3 DNA follows: TGCGCCAGCAGCTTCGGACAGGTAGACACAGATACGCAGTATTTT. This encodes CASSFGQVDTDTQYF.

The chain employs TRBV5-4 and TRBJ1-4; tentative D call: TRBD1 (5 bases). Trimming stripped 0 bases from V and 4 bases from J, with 7 bases between. The CDR3 loop spans 14 amino acids. Germline V gives CDR1 SGHNT, CDR2 YYREEE (reference sequence). CDR3 loop: CASSLGGGNEKLFF. The CDR3 coding sequence is TGTGCCAGCAGCTTGGGCGGGGGTAATGAAAAACTGTTTTTT.

This chain joins TRBV11-2 and TRBJ2-3; the match to TRBD2 covers 9 bases. This CDR3 region has 15 residues. Trimming removed 1 base from V and 4 bases from J; junction bases left unmatched: 3. The germline gives CDR1 SGHAT, CDR2 FQNNGV. CDR3 region: CASSLGGTSPDTQYF. CDR3 DNA: TGTGCCAGCAGCTTAGGCGGGACTAGCCCAGATACGCAGTATTTT.

The gene calls are TRBV10-3 and TRBJ2-5; D is possibly TRBD2 (5 bases). This CDR3 region has 15 residues. The V and J ends lost 3 bases and 2 bases respectively, with 13 bases between them. From germline, CDR1 is ENHRY and CDR2 SYGVKD. The CDR3 region has the DNA TGTGCCATCAGTGATGTGGGCTCGGGGCAAGAGACCCAGTACTTC. Protein: CAISDVGSGQETQYF.

V usage is TRBV18 and J usage is TRBJ1-1; D gene ambiguous. The CDR3 has 13 amino acids. V lost 1 base to trimming and J lost 1 base, with 4 bases between them. CDR1 KGHSH and CDR2 LQKENI come from the germline V gene. Written as DNA, the CDR3 is TGTGCCAGCTCACCACTTAGGAACACTGAAGCTTTCTTT. Its translation is CASSPLRNTEAFF. The whole variable domain, filled in from reference TRBV18 and TRBJ1-1, reads NAGVMQNPRHLVRRRGQEARLRCSPMKGHSHVYWYRQLPEEGLKFMVYLQKENIIDESGMPKERFSAEFPKEGPSILRIQQVVRGDSAAYFCASSPLRNTEAFFGQGTRLTVV.

The chain couples TRBV7-9 to TRBJ2-3, with TRBD2 matching 9 bases. Trimming removed 5 bases from V and 2 bases from J; junction bases left unmatched: 8. The length of the CDR3 is 16 residues. In germline, CDR1 is SEHNR, CDR2 FQNEAQ (reference sequence). The CDR3 DNA sequence: TGTGCCAGCAGCGGACGACTAGCGGAAACCACAGATACGCAGTATTTT. As protein: CASSGRLAETTDTQYF.

CDR3 nucleotide sequence: TGTGCCAGCAGTAACGGGGACTCCATCTCCTACGAGCAGTACTTC. It encodes CASSNGDSISYEQYF. The chain couples TRBV6-2 or TRBV6-3 to TRBJ2-7; D perhaps matches TRBD2 (6 bases). Germline V lookup: CDR1 MNHEY, CDR2 SVGEGT. The CDR3 has 15 residues. Trimming pared 5 bases from V and 0 bases from J, leaving 14 bases between.

The gene calls are TRBV7-6 and TRBJ2-5, with 7 bases that match TRBD2. Per germline, CDR1 SGHVS and CDR2 FNYEAQ. The V and J ends lost 3 bases and 1 base, in that order; junction bases with no gene match: 5. This CDR3 has 15 residues. The CDR3 coding sequence is TGTGCCAGCAGCTTGCCGGGACTACTCCAAGAGACCCAGTACTTC. Translating gives CASSLPGLLQETQYF.

CDR3 in DNA: TGTGCCAGCAGATTCACAGGGATAGCTGAAGCTTTCTTT. Protein: CASRFTGIAEAFF. The chain uses TRBV7-2 and TRBJ1-1; the D gene is possibly TRBD1 (6 bases). CDR3 length: 13 residues. Trimming removed 6 bases from V and 6 bases from J, with 14 bases in between. Germline lookup yields CDR1 SGHTA and CDR2 FQGNSA.

The chain has TRBV7-9 and TRBJ1-5; 8 nucleotides line up with TRBD1. This CDR3 spans 16 amino acids. V lost 3 bases and J lost 1; bases outside the gene matches: 5. The germline V gene has CDR1 SEHNR and CDR2 FQNEAQ (reference sequence). The CDR3 DNA follows: TGTGCCAGCAGCTTTTACGACAGGGGAAGCAATCAGCCCCAGCATTTT. Amino acids: CASSFYDRGSNQPQHF.